Each of the 30 T cell receptor beta chains below was sequenced from the same sample in a study of immune cell composition in non-small cell lung cancer. Normal lung sampling was at least 3 cm from the tumour, as distant as possible. Produced via immunoSEQ multiplex PCR; TCRdb's table is partial and in-frame only. The table shows some 9,000 clones, with approximately 61% occurring only once. Sequencing used non-adjacent lung tissue. The receptors here all came from a human donor with non-small cell lung cancer.

Judged by abundance, this clone is medium-sized. The chain recombines TRBV5-1 with TRBJ1-1, with D uncertain. Trimming left V 4 bases short and J 1 base short, with 11 bases between. The CDR3 is 14 amino acids. Per the germline V gene, CDR1 is SGHRS and CDR2 is YFSETQ. CDR3 protein: CASSKEQPNTEAFF. For the CDR3, the DNA is TGCGCCAGCAGCAAAGAACAGCCGAACACTGAAGCTTTCTTT. Combining the CDR3 with reference TRBV5-1 and TRBJ1-1 gives the whole variable domain KAGVTQTPRYLIKTRGQQVTLSCSPISGHRSVSWYQQTPGQGLQFLFEYFSETQRNKGNFPGRFSGRQFSNSRSEMNVSTLELGDSALYLCASSKEQPNTEAFFGQGTRLTVV.

This clone has a handful of counts. J is TRBJ1-5 and V is TRBV2; the D is unclear. The CDR3 contains 15 residues. Looked up from germline, CDR1 is SNHLY and CDR2 is FYNNEI. The V and J ends lost 2 bases and 4 bases respectively, with 12 bases between them. The CDR3 region has the DNA TGTGCCAGCAGTGAACTTCGCCCGACTAATCAGCCCCAGCATTTT. It yields the protein CASSELRPTNQPQHF.

The chain links TRBV5-6 to TRBJ1-1; D not certain. The germline gives CDR1 SGHDT, CDR2 YYEEEE. V was trimmed by 0 bases and J by 2 bases, leaving 11 bases between them. The CDR3 runs to 15 residues. The CDR3 loop is CASSLAVQRNTEAFF. Here the CDR3 DNA reads TGTGCCAGCAGCTTGGCCGTACAGAGAAACACTGAAGCTTTCTTT.

This chain joins TRBV7-6 and TRBJ1-6; TRBD1 aligns across 8 bases. This CDR3 spans 14 amino acids. J lost 5 bases, V lost 7 bases, and 4 bases had no gene match. Germline CDR1 reads SGHVS; CDR2 reads FNYEAQ. CDR3 bases: TGTGCCAGCACCCTGGACAGGGATAATTCACCCCTCCACTTT. Translated, it gives CASTLDRDNSPLHF.

The chain carries TRBV6-4 and TRBJ2-3; 8 nucleotides match TRBD1. Germline values: CDR1 MRHNA, CDR2 SNTAGT. The CDR3 is 18 residues long. The J segment lost 4 bases and the V segment lost 0 bases, leaving 12 bases of the junction unmatched. CDR3 residues: CASSDSIVSVTGADTQYF. CDR3 sequence (DNA): TGTGCCAGCAGTGACTCGATAGTGTCTGTGACAGGGGCAGATACGCAGTATTTT.

This clone was counted once. V gene TRBV6-5 combines with J gene TRBJ1-1; D is undetermined. This CDR3 is 14 amino acids long. The V gene's germline CDR1 is MNHEY and CDR2 SVGAGI. The V end was cut by 2 bases, the J end by 3 bases, with 10 bases between. CDR3 bases: TGTGCCAGCAGTTACGGCGCAGGCCACACTGAAGCTTTCTTT. This sequence encodes CASSYGAGHTEAFF.

The chain combines TRBV2 with TRBJ1-1; D unclear. This CDR3 has 13 amino acids. Trimming took 4 bases from V and 4 from J, leaving 10 bases between them. CDR1 and CDR2 (germline): SNHLY, FYNNEI. The CDR3 loop is CASSVGLATEAFF. The DNA of the CDR3 is TGTGCCAGCAGTGTTGGTTTGGCCACTGAAGCTTTCTTT. The full variable domain, rest sourced from reference TRBV2 and TRBJ1-1, is EPEVTQTPSHQVTQMGQEVILRCVPISNHLYFYWYRQILGQKVEFLVSFYNNEISEKSEIFDDQFSVERPDGSNFTLKIRSTKLEDSAMYFCASSVGLATEAFFGQGTRLTVV.

The genes are TRBV13 and TRBJ2-1, with TRBD2 identical over 9 bases. Germline V gives CDR1 PRHDT, CDR2 FYEKMQ (reference sequence). The V gene end was trimmed by 5 bases and the J gene end by 9 bases; junction bases not matched to a gene: 11. The CDR3 totals 15 residues. CDR3 amino acids: CASSPGVAGAGEQFF. The CDR3 nucleotides are TGTGCCAGCAGCCCCGGGGTAGCGGGGGCCGGTGAGCAGTTCTTC.

This clone showed up just a few times. The gene calls are TRBV10-1 and TRBJ2-7; 9 nucleotides line up with TRBD1. CDR3 size: 16 residues. V shed 3 bases and J 6 bases; nucleotides not matched to a gene: 12. In germline, CDR1 is WNHNN, CDR2 SYGVQD (reference sequence). The DNA of the CDR3 is TGCGCCAGCAGTGACCCGGGACAGGGAAGCACATCCGAGCAGTACTTC. Translating gives CASSDPGQGSTSEQYF.

The rearrangement joins TRBV6-6 to TRBJ1-2; D is possibly TRBD1 (6 bases). CDR3 size: 14 residues. Germline V lookup: CDR1 MNHNY, CDR2 SVGAGI (reference sequence). V was pared by 5 bases and J by 2 bases, with 12 bases between. The CDR3 reads CASSPGQHNYGYTF. The CDR3 DNA reads TGTGCCAGCAGTCCCGGACAGCACAACTATGGCTACACCTTC.

The genes are TRBV11-2 and TRBJ2-7; tentatively, D is TRBD2 (5 bases). This CDR3 contains 15 residues. Trimming removed 5 bases from V and 3 bases from J, with 17 bases in between. Germline CDR1 is SGHAT and CDR2 is FQNNGV. This CDR3 reads CASSRAGGGGYEQYF. Written as DNA, the CDR3 is TGTGCCAGCAGCCGTGCCGGTGGCGGAGGCTACGAGCAGTACTTC.

V and J are TRBV6-5 and TRBJ2-3; TRBD1 aligns across 7 bases. Germline V gene lookup returns CDR1 MNHEY and CDR2 SVGAGI. Unmatched junction bases numbered 15, after V lost 6 bases and J lost 9 bases. CDR3 length: 15 amino acids. DNA of the CDR3: TGTGCCAGCAGCTCCGGGACAGTCAATACCAGAACGCAGTATTTT. Encoded protein: CASSSGTVNTRTQYF.

V is TRBV13 and J is TRBJ1-4, with 10 bases that match TRBD1. V was clipped by 5 bases and J by 7 bases; unmatched bases: 7. This CDR3 contains 15 residues. The germline V gene has CDR1 PRHDT and CDR2 FYEKMQ (reference sequence). The DNA of the CDR3 is TGTGCCAGCAGCCCGCCGGGACAGGGGTTTGAAAAACTGTTTTTT. This encodes CASSPPGQGFEKLFF.

The genes are TRBV6-6 and TRBJ2-1; 7 positions agree with TRBD2. V gave up 0 bases and J gave up 7 bases; unmatched junction bases: 6. In germline, CDR1 is MNHNY, CDR2 SVGAGI (reference sequence). This CDR3 is built from 15 residues. The CDR3 reads CASSYSDSGDNEQFF. The CDR3 DNA reads TGTGCCAGCAGTTACTCCGACAGCGGGGATAATGAGCAGTTCTTC.

The chain employs TRBV5-1 and TRBJ2-7; TRBD2 agrees at 8 bases. Germline V gives CDR1 SGHRS, CDR2 YFSETQ. There are 14 residues in the CDR3. The trim removed 0 bases at V and 5 bases at J, leaving 4 bases unmatched. As DNA, the CDR3 is TGCGCCAGCAGCTTGGTCACTAGCGGCAACGAGCAGTACTTC. This translates into CASSLVTSGNEQYF. Full variable domain (remainder filled in from reference TRBV5-1 and TRBJ2-7): KAGVTQTPRYLIKTRGQQVTLSCSPISGHRSVSWYQQTPGQGLQFLFEYFSETQRNKGNFPGRFSGRQFSNSRSEMNVSTLELGDSALYLCASSLVTSGNEQYFGPGTRLTVT.

The table lists this clone with a few counts. The V call is TRBV7-9, the J call TRBJ2-7; perhaps TRBD2 as D (6 bases). The germline V and J ends were trimmed by 4 bases and 4 bases, with 11 bases remaining between them. This CDR3 is built from 13 residues. The germline gives CDR1 SEHNR, CDR2 FQNEAQ (reference sequence). CDR3 sequence (DNA): TGTGCCAGCAGCTCCGGGACTCCTTACGAGCAGTACTTC. Amino acids: CASSSGTPYEQYF.

V is TRBV7-6 and J is TRBJ2-7; the D gene is possibly TRBD2 (6 bases). Trimming pared 4 bases from V and 6 bases from J, leaving 16 bases between. The CDR3 has 14 residues. In germline, CDR1 is SGHVS, CDR2 FNYEAQ. In DNA, the CDR3 is TGTGCCAGCAGCTCCGGGGAGGAAGGGAGCGAGCAGTACTTC. Translating gives CASSSGEEGSEQYF.

The chain carries TRBV7-6 and TRBJ1-5; possible D gene TRBD1, 5 bases. The CDR3 has 14 residues. The V end lost 5 bases, the J end lost 3 bases, and 11 bases lay between the germline ends. The V gene's germline CDR1 is SGHVS and CDR2 FNYEAQ. CDR3 nucleotide sequence: TGTGCCAGCAGCCTTCAGGGTTTCAATCAGCCCCAGCATTTT. Translated: CASSLQGFNQPQHF.

The chain recombines TRBV2 with TRBJ2-5; 7 nucleotides align to TRBD1. Germline-derived CDR1 and CDR2 are SNHLY and FYNNEI. V shed 6 bases and J 4 bases; nucleotides not matched to a gene: 17. The CDR3 sequence is 17 residues long. The DNA of the CDR3 is TGTGCCAGCAGGGAGAACAGGGGCCGGGTTATTCGAGAGACCCAGTACTTC. Its translation is CASRENRGRVIRETQYF.

This sequence joins TRBV19 and TRBJ1-2, with a possible D match to TRBD1 (5 bases). The CDR3 consists of 19 residues. Germline values: CDR1 LNHDA, CDR2 SQIVND (reference sequence). Trimming took 7 bases from V and 7 from J, leaving 34 bases between them. The CDR3 DNA is TGTGCCAGTATTGATTGGGACTACCTCGGCTCTACCAGAAAGCGTGGCTACACCTTC. Translating gives CASIDWDYLGSTRKRGYTF.

The chain carries TRBV7-9 and TRBJ2-7, with D perhaps TRBD1 (6 bases). Germline CDR1 reads SEHNR; CDR2 reads FQNEAQ (reference sequence). Between the trimmed V and J ends, which lost 4 bases and 2 bases, there was a span of 12 bases. The CDR3 is 14 residues long. The CDR3 DNA follows: TGTGCCAGCAGCTCCCGGGACAAGCCCTACGAGCAGTACTTC. Its protein is CASSSRDKPYEQYF.

The chain joins TRBV6-5 to TRBJ1-1; TRBD1 matches 12 bases. The CDR3 covers 15 residues. The germline CDR1 and CDR2 sequences are MNHEY and SVGAGI. J lost 11 bases, V lost 5 bases, and 12 bases had no gene match. The CDR3 DNA reads as TGTGCCAGCAGTAAGCCCGGGACAGGGGGCGCGGGGGCTTTCTTT. It translates to CASSKPGTGGAGAFF.

In its sample, this clone was seen once. This chain uses TRBV7-7 with TRBJ2-7; 8 bases agree with TRBD1. Germline V CDR1 and CDR2: SSHAT, FNYEAQ (reference sequence). The CDR3 has 14 amino acids. With 5 bases clipped from V and 1 base from J, the junction kept 4 bases outside the gene matches. CDR3 in amino acids: CASSPGTGSYEQYF. In DNA, the CDR3 is TGTGCCAGCAGCCCCGGGACAGGATCCTACGAGCAGTACTTC.

The rearrangement links TRBV7-2 to TRBJ2-7, with 8 bases identical to TRBD1. The germline V gene encodes CDR1 SGHTA and CDR2 FQGNSA. This CDR3 spans 14 amino acids. Losses at the gene ends were 1 base for V and 4 bases for J; bases not matched to a gene: 3. CDR3 DNA sequence: TGTGCCAGCAGCTTAGGGACAGGGTTATACGAGCAGTACTTC. Protein: CASSLGTGLYEQYF.

The chain is built from TRBV19 and TRBJ2-5; D possibly corresponds to TRBD2 (5 bases). The CDR3 has 15 residues. Germline loops: CDR1 LNHDA, CDR2 SQIVND (reference sequence). V lost 6 bases and J 1 base, leaving 15 bases between the germline ends. The CDR3 here is CASSLRLSSQETQYF. In nucleotides, the CDR3 is TGTGCCAGTAGCCTCCGACTATCCTCCCAAGAGACCCAGTACTTC. The whole variable domain, remainder taken from reference TRBV19 and TRBJ2-5, is DGGITQSPKYLFRKEGQNVTLSCEQNLNHDAMYWYRQDPGQGLRLIYYSQIVNDFQKGDIAEGYSVSREKKESFPLTVTSAQKNPTAFYLCASSLRLSSQETQYFGPGTRLLVL.

The chain has TRBV5-1 and TRBJ1-4; no clear D gene. The ends were cut back, 4 bases at V and 5 bases at J, with 12 bases in the middle. CDR1 is SGHRS, CDR2 YFSETQ, per germline. CDR3 size: 14 residues. The CDR3 spells CASSPEALNEKLFF. The CDR3 nucleotides read TGCGCCAGCAGCCCTGAAGCCTTAAATGAAAAACTGTTTTTT.

V usage is TRBV7-9 and J usage is TRBJ1-2; 7 bases match TRBD1. The CDR3 covers 15 residues. After removal of 5 bases from V and 4 bases from J, the junction contained 10 bases not matched to a gene. Germline V lookup: CDR1 SEHNR, CDR2 FQNEAQ (reference sequence). The CDR3 loop is CASSQTGGGLYGYTF. CDR3 nucleotide sequence: TGTGCCAGCAGCCAGACTGGAGGGGGCCTCTATGGCTACACCTTC. Looking up the rest from reference TRBV7-9 and TRBJ1-2 gives the full variable domain: DTGVSQNPRHKITKRGQNVTFRCDPISEHNRLYWYRQTLGQGPEFLTYFQNEAQLEKSRLLSDRFSAERPKGSFSTLEIQRTEQGDSAMYLCASSQTGGGLYGYTFGSGTRLTVV.

The chain has TRBV6-5 and TRBJ1-5, with 9 bases lining up with TRBD1. CDR3 size: 13 residues. From germline, CDR1 is MNHEY and CDR2 SVGAGI. Trimming cost V 6 bases and J 5 bases; bases outside gene matches: 2. The CDR3 bases are TGTGCCAGCAGCTGGGACAGGGATCAGCCCCAGCATTTT. Translation: CASSWDRDQPQHF.

The rearrangement links TRBV5-6 to TRBJ1-6; a weak D match, TRBD1 (6 bases). Per germline, CDR1 SGHDT and CDR2 YYEEEE. V lost 4 bases and J 4 bases, leaving 12 bases between the germline ends. The CDR3 contains 15 residues. DNA of the CDR3: TGTGCCAGCAGCGGGGAGACAGGATATAATTCACCCCTCCACTTT. Its translation: CASSGETGYNSPLHF.

This clone was observed a single time. One base away lies a much larger clone, so this may be a sequencing read error. The chain combines TRBV5-1 with TRBJ2-7, with D uncertain. Trimming took off 4 bases at V and 2 bases at J, with 22 bases between the two ends. Germline assignment: CDR1 SGHRS and CDR2 YFSETQ. CDR3 length: 17 amino acids. DNA of the CDR3: TGCGCCAGCAGCGGTCCACCCCCTAGGCAGCCCCCCTACGAGCAGTACTTC. Translated, it gives CASSGPPPRQPPYEQYF. The full variable domain, its missing parts supplied by reference TRBV5-1 and TRBJ2-7, is KAGVTQTPRYLIKTRGQQVTLSCSPISGHRSVSWYQQTPGQGLQFLFEYFSETQRNKGNFPGRFSGRQFSNSRSEMNVSTLELGDSALYLCASSGPPPRQPPYEQYFGPGTRLTVT.